The present entry profiles one T cell receptor beta chain with its context. The CDR3 consists of 10 residues. Germline V gene data show CDR1 as MNHEY and CDR2 as SVGEGT. V was trimmed by 6 bases and J by 9 bases, leaving 7 bases between them. TCRdb analysed the 5' RACE reads with MiXCR anew, one entry per CDR3 protein. This table holds approximately 190,000 distinct CDR3 sequences, more than 15% found once. The data were obtained in a study of identical twins. Another study also made use of these data, one on T cells expressing NK-cell markers. That report adds: CD3+CD56+NKG2C+, CD3+CD56+NKG2C- and CD3+CD56-NKG2C+ T cells, once sorted, supplied the TCR beta repertoires. The eight sequenced donors comprised seven who were HCMV-seropositive and one who was seronegative. The CD3+CD56-NKG2C+ fraction of four donors was likewise dominated by these clonotypes. Whether expanded NKG2C+ T cell clones were HCMV-specific remained unclear.

The source material was CD8+ T cells sorted from blood. The chain recombines TRBV6-2 or TRBV6-3 with TRBJ2-3; D unclear. The sequence derives from a woman aged 18-29 years in good health. CDR3 residues: CASRTLTQYF. CDR3 in DNA: TGTGCCAGCAGGACACTCACGCAGTATTTT.